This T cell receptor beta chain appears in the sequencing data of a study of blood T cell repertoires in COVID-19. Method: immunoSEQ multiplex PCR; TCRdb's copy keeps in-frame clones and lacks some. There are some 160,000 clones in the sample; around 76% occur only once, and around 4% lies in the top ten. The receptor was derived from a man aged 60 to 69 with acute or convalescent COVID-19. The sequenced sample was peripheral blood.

The CDR3 sequence is CASSYSTSGYEQYF. The CDR3, as DNA: TGTGCCAGCAGTTACTCGACTAGCGGGTACGAGCAGTACTTC. The chain joins TRBV6-5 to TRBJ2-7, with TRBD2 identical over 10 bases. The V gene end was trimmed by 0 bases and the J gene end by 4 bases; junction bases not matched to a gene: 0. Germline V CDR1 and CDR2: MNHEY, SVGAGI. This CDR3 contains 14 residues.